This T cell receptor beta chain was recorded in a study of siplizumab effects on memory and regulatory T cells. V was clipped by 0 bases and J by 10 bases, with 18 bases between them. Germline V CDR1 and CDR2: GTSNPN, SVGIG (reference sequence). This CDR3 region has 14 residues. Per-sample assaying covered 80,000 to 100,000 TCR templates. The protocol was immunoSEQ multiplex PCR, while the TCRdb copy is restricted to in-frame clones and leaves out a portion. Of more than 95,000 clones in the sample, 93% are singletons; the top ten hold approximately 0.58%. Worth noting for this clone: What it binds is unknown.

General study findings and limits: Alloreactive sequences traceable to unstimulated CD4+ memory cells declined significantly under siplizumab. Naive-or-memory phenotypes were unassignable for roughly 80-96% of proliferating CD4+ or CD8+ clones. Naive T cells looked more diverse than memory cells and looked like major alloresponse contributors.

J is TRBJ1-2 and V is TRBV30; D may be TRBD1 (6 bases). The receptor comes from a human donor in good health. Sequenced: Tregs sorted from blood. This CDR3 is CAWSVLGTPNPYTF. The CDR3 nucleotides read TGTGCCTGGAGTGTACTTGGGACACCTAACCCCTACACCTTC.